The entry below describes one T cell receptor beta chain. What it binds is not known. The data derive from a study of blood T cells in healthy people across ages. Findings of the study overall: The study found more naive CD4+ cells and higher diversity in long-lived than aged donors.

With 2 bases removed from V and 4 bases from J, the gap between germline ends came to 9 bases. This CDR3 is 14 amino acids long. Germline CDR1 reads SGDLS; CDR2 reads YYNGEE. Then a second PCR, running about 7 to 11 cycles, was carried out with a sample-barcoded 5' primer and a J-beta primer mix. The template-switch adaptor, which had 12 random nucleotides, put a tag on each cDNA molecule. TCRdb recomputed calls from the 5' RACE reads with MiXCR, one row per CDR3 protein. The table lists hundreds of thousands of distinct CDR3 sequences, approximately 31% of them singletons. The chain couples TRBV9 to TRBJ2-2, with TRBD1 as a possible D gene (5 bases). Sequences were obtained from blood. This receptor was taken from a woman older than 75 in good health. CDR3 loop: CASSVRAGTGELFF. CDR3 DNA: TGTGCCAGCAGCGTCAGGGCAGGCACCGGGGAGCTGTTTTTT.